Below are 20 T cell receptor beta chains sequenced from a single sample in a study of blood T cell repertoires in COVID-19. Some clones are missing from TCRdb's copy, which holds only in-frame ones; the method was immunoSEQ multiplex PCR. Among about 220,000 clones listed, 70% to 90% were seen once. Sequenced material: PBMCs or T cells enriched from blood (not recorded which). The source of these receptors is a woman aged 40 to 50 with acute COVID-19.

The chain is built from TRBV15 and TRBJ1-3, with TRBD1 matching over 11 bases. Germline V CDR1 and CDR2: LNHNV, YYDKDF (reference sequence). The CDR3 length is 17 residues. J gave up 0 bases and V 4 bases, and 5 bases lay outside the gene matches. DNA for the CDR3: TGTGCCACCAGCATTGGACAGGGGGCCTTCTCTGGAAACACCATATATTTT. Protein: CATSIGQGAFSGNTIYF.

This clone appeared a few times. This chain links TRBV6-5 with TRBJ1-5, with a weak D call TRBD1 (5 bases). The CDR3 runs to 13 residues. V lost 5 bases to trimming and J lost 3 bases, with 8 bases between them. Germline-derived CDR1 and CDR2 are MNHEY and SVGAGI. The CDR3 sequence: CASSQQVNQPQHF. For the CDR3, the DNA is TGTGCCAGCAGTCAACAGGTCAATCAGCCCCAGCATTTT.

This chain uses TRBV18 with TRBJ1-1, with D possibly matching TRBD1 (6 bases). The CDR3 totals 14 residues. V gave up 1 base and J gave up 3 bases, with 9 bases separating them. Germline CDR1 reads KGHSH; CDR2 reads LQKENI. The CDR3 is CASSPRGQDTEAFF. The CDR3 DNA reads as TGTGCCAGCTCACCACGGGGGCAGGACACTGAAGCTTTCTTT.

Only a few counts were recorded for this clone. This chain joins TRBV4-1 and TRBJ1-1, with D perhaps matching TRBD1 (6 bases). Trimming cost V 6 bases and J 2 bases, with 13 bases left between them. The CDR3 sequence is 14 residues long. CDR1 and CDR2 from the germline V gene are MGHRA and YSYEKL. CDR3 region: CASSPVTGNTEAFF. The CDR3 DNA follows: TGCGCCAGCAGTCCCGTGACAGGCAACACTGAAGCTTTCTTT.

This clone was seen many times. The chain uses TRBV7-2 and TRBJ2-5; D is perhaps TRBD2 (8 bases). CDR3 size: 17 residues. V lost 4 bases and J 4 bases, leaving 22 bases between the germline ends. CDR1 and CDR2 from the germline V gene are SGHTA and FQGNSA. The CDR3 is CASSSFPRGTSGETQYF. The CDR3 bases are TGTGCCAGCAGCTCGTTTCCCAGGGGGACTAGTGGAGAGACCCAGTACTTC.

CDR3 sequence reads: CASSFGGEAFF. Written as DNA, the CDR3 is TGTGCCAGCAGCTTCGGAGGGGAAGCTTTCTTT. The chain uses TRBV7-9 and TRBJ1-1; D not resolved. The CDR3 has 11 residues. Germline V gene data show CDR1 as SEHNR and CDR2 as FQNEAQ (reference sequence). V dropped 3 bases and J dropped 8 bases, with 7 bases sitting between them. Looking up the rest from reference TRBV7-9 and TRBJ1-1 gives the full variable domain: DTGVSQNPRHKITKRGQNVTFRCDPISEHNRLYWYRQTLGQGPEFLTYFQNEAQLEKSRLLSDRFSAERPKGSFSTLEIQRTEQGDSAMYLCASSFGGEAFFGQGTRLTVV.

V and J are TRBV7-2 and TRBJ1-2; TRBD1 agrees at 7 bases. The V and J ends lost 1 base and 4 bases, in that order; junction bases with no gene match: 9. Germline lookup yields CDR1 SGHTA and CDR2 FQGNSA. The CDR3 has 16 residues. CDR3 region: CASSLDGGGASYGYTF. In nucleotides, the CDR3 is TGTGCCAGCAGCTTAGATGGAGGGGGCGCAAGCTATGGCTACACCTTC.

CDR3 region: CASSIWQAGGHLSYNEQFF. The CDR3 DNA reads as TGTGCCAGCAGCATATGGCAAGCGGGGGGCCATCTCTCCTACAATGAGCAGTTCTTC. V gene TRBV7-2 combines with J gene TRBJ2-1, with 9 bases aligning to TRBD2. Germline V gene lookup returns CDR1 SGHTA and CDR2 FQGNSA. V was pared by 5 bases and J by 0 bases, with 14 bases of the junction left unmatched. CDR3 length: 19 residues.

This chain links TRBV6-5 with TRBJ2-7; weak D call: TRBD1 (6 bases). V gave up 6 bases and J gave up 5 bases, with 20 bases separating them. Germline-derived CDR1 and CDR2 are MNHEY and SVGAGI. CDR3 length: 15 amino acids. CDR3 bases: TGTGCCAGCAGCCGGGACACCGCTATCCTTAACGAGCAGTACTTC. Residues: CASSRDTAILNEQYF.

The J gene is TRBJ1-2, the V gene TRBV19, with TRBD1 matching over 9 bases. CDR1 and CDR2 (germline): LNHDA, SQIVND (reference sequence). Trimming removed 3 bases from V and 8 bases from J; junction bases left unmatched: 13. The CDR3 has 16 residues. DNA of the CDR3: TGTGCCAGTAGTATGGCGTTGGGACAGGGAATAGAAGGCTACACCTTC. Amino acid sequence: CASSMALGQGIEGYTF.

The chain couples TRBV29-1 to TRBJ2-2; D gene uncertain. This CDR3 contains 14 residues. V shed 4 bases and J shed 7 bases, with 16 bases lying between them. From germline, CDR1 is SQVTM and CDR2 ANQGSEA. The CDR3 DNA reads as TGCAGCGTTGTCCCTACCTCCCAGGACGGGGAGCTGTTTTTT. As protein: CSVVPTSQDGELFF.

This chain uses TRBV25-1 with TRBJ2-7; TRBD2 aligns across 7 bases. This CDR3 contains 13 residues. The germline V gene has CDR1 MGHDK and CDR2 SYGVNS. Losses at the gene ends were 10 bases for V and 4 bases for J; bases not matched to a gene: 10. In nucleotides, the CDR3 is TGTGCCATCCACTCGGGGGGAGAGTACGAGCAGTACTTC. Protein product: CAIHSGGEYEQYF.

CDR3 protein: CASSPDSQNTEAFF. The CDR3 nucleotides read TGTGCCAGCTCACCGGACAGCCAGAACACTGAAGCTTTCTTT. This chain connects TRBV18 to TRBJ1-1; tentatively, D is TRBD1 (6 bases). This CDR3 spans 14 amino acids. Germline CDR1 KGHSH, CDR2 LQKENI. Trimming took 3 bases from V and 1 from J, leaving 9 bases between them.

This sequence joins TRBV15 and TRBJ1-4; no clear D gene. Trimming left V 0 bases short and J 4 bases short, with 12 bases between. CDR1 LNHNV and CDR2 YYDKDF come from the germline V gene (reference sequence). This CDR3 region has 16 residues. The CDR3, as DNA: TGTGCCACCAGCAGAGATCCTGTGACTCATAATGAAAAACTGTTTTTT. Residues: CATSRDPVTHNEKLFF.

This chain links TRBV6-1 with TRBJ1-2, with D possibly TRBD1 on 5 matching bases. CDR3 length: 14 residues. From germline, CDR1 is MNHNS and CDR2 SASEGT. Trimming stripped 5 bases from V and 2 bases from J, with 12 bases between. As DNA, the CDR3 is TGTGCCAGCAGTCATGAGCGGGACAACTATGGCTACACCTTC. Encoded protein: CASSHERDNYGYTF.

This clone showed up just once. The chain uses TRBV19 and TRBJ1-1; D gene uncertain. Per the germline V gene, CDR1 is LNHDA and CDR2 is SQIVND (reference sequence). Trimming took off 6 bases at V and 0 bases at J, with 8 bases between the two ends. This CDR3 contains 13 residues. The CDR3 DNA sequence: TGTGCCAGTAGGGCCACAATGAACACTGAAGCTTTCTTT. Translation gives CASRATMNTEAFF. Full variable domain (remainder filled in from reference TRBV19 and TRBJ1-1): DGGITQSPKYLFRKEGQNVTLSCEQNLNHDAMYWYRQDPGQGLRLIYYSQIVNDFQKGDIAEGYSVSREKKESFPLTVTSAQKNPTAFYLCASRATMNTEAFFGQGTRLTVV.

The rearrangement joins TRBV5-1 to TRBJ1-2, with D tentatively TRBD1 (5 bases). There are 15 residues in the CDR3. Trimming stripped 0 bases from V and 2 bases from J, with 11 bases between. Germline V lookup: CDR1 SGHRS, CDR2 YFSETQ. This CDR3 reads CASSLAGEGNYGYTF. Here the CDR3 DNA reads TGCGCCAGCAGCTTGGCCGGGGAGGGGAACTATGGCTACACCTTC.

The genes are TRBV9 and TRBJ1-3, with D possibly being TRBD1 (6 bases). Germline V gene sequence: CDR1 SGDLS, CDR2 YYNGEE. This CDR3 comprises 14 residues. V dropped 3 bases and J dropped 0 bases, with 7 bases sitting between them. CDR3 sequence reads: CASSEGDSGNTIYF. CDR3 in DNA: TGTGCCAGCAGCGAGGGGGACTCTGGAAACACCATATATTTT.

The chain joins TRBV4-1 to TRBJ1-1, with D maybe TRBD1 (5 bases). V lost 3 bases to trimming and J lost 4 bases, with 18 bases between them. The CDR3 totals 16 residues. CDR1 is MGHRA and CDR2 is YSYEKL in the germline V gene. The CDR3 spells CASSHQIGGAGTEAFF. The CDR3 DNA reads as TGCGCCAGCAGCCATCAAATAGGAGGGGCGGGCACTGAAGCTTTCTTT.

This clone was detected a few times. V is TRBV7-2 and J is TRBJ1-3, with D possibly matching TRBD1 (5 bases). V was pared by 1 base and J by 2 bases, with 6 bases between. CDR3 length: 14 amino acids. Germline CDR1 and CDR2: SGHTA and FQGNSA. The DNA of the CDR3 is TGTGCCAGCAGCTTAGTCAGGGCTGGAAACACCATATATTTT. Translating it yields CASSLVRAGNTIYF.